One and the same sample provided the 22 T cell receptor beta chains below, sequenced in a study of chemoradiotherapy in HPV16-positive cancers (dated by TCRdb to 2021 to 2024). Library construction relied on the immunoSEQ multiplex PCR assay. TCRdb carries this immuneACCESS record with in-frame sequences only. Its versions omit some clonotypes, under half of them owing to an unresolved V gene in the studies checked, with the rest unexplained. Recorded for this sample are around 30,000 clones; 88% of them occurred a single time. The top ten hold 4.8% of the sample. The sample here was blood, taken from a patient who underwent chemoradiotherapy. The source is a human donor with HPV-associated anogenital cancer.

This clone occurred once. The chain couples TRBV30 to TRBJ1-1; possible D gene TRBD1, 5 bases. Per germline, CDR1 GTSNPN and CDR2 SVGIG (reference sequence). This CDR3 is 12 amino acids long. Trimming removed 0 bases from V and 11 bases from J, with 13 bases in between. The CDR3 DNA reads TGTGCCTGGAGTGTATCGGGGGAGAGGGCTTTCTTT. Amino acids: CAWSVSGERAFF.

The genes are TRBV2 and TRBJ1-5; perhaps TRBD1 as D (6 bases). CDR1 is SNHLY, CDR2 FYNNEI, per germline. V was pared by 6 bases and J by 3 bases, with 9 bases between. This CDR3 spans 13 amino acids. The CDR3 region is CASSRGYNQPQHF. For the CDR3, the DNA is TGTGCCAGCAGCAGGGGATACAATCAGCCCCAGCATTTT.

The chain is built from TRBV10-2 and TRBJ1-1; D gene ambiguous. Germline V CDR1 and CDR2: WSHSY, SAAADI. The CDR3 has 12 residues. The V end was cut by 1 base, the J end by 8 bases, with 8 bases between. This chain's CDR3 is CASSELAWEAFF. The DNA of the CDR3 is TGCGCCAGCAGTGAGTTGGCCTGGGAAGCTTTCTTT.

This sequence joins TRBV29-1 and TRBJ2-5; D tentatively reads TRBD1 or TRBD2 (5 bases each). V lost 1 base and J 2 bases, leaving 14 bases between the germline ends. The CDR3 spans 15 residues. The germline V gene encodes CDR1 SQVTM and CDR2 ANQGSEA. The CDR3 region is CSVEGGPTQQETQYF. The DNA of the CDR3 is TGCAGCGTTGAAGGGGGACCGACACAACAAGAGACCCAGTACTTC. Drawing the rest from reference TRBV29-1 and TRBJ2-5, the complete variable domain is SAVISQKPSRDICQRGTSLTIQCQVDSQVTMMFWYRQQPGQSLTLIATANQGSEATYESGFVIDKFPISRPNLTFSTLTVSNMSPEDSSIYLCSVEGGPTQQETQYFGPGTRLLVL.

The chain employs TRBV14 and TRBJ2-7, with D perhaps assigned TRBD1 or TRBD2 (5 bases each). V lost 1 base and J lost 5, with 24 bases in between. CDR3 length: 18 amino acids. CDR1 and CDR2 from the germline V gene are SGHDN and FVKESK. CDR3: CASSQVLGTGTDSDEQYF. CDR3 bases: TGTGCCAGCAGCCAAGTATTAGGGACGGGAACCGATTCGGACGAGCAGTACTTC.

V gene TRBV27 combines with J gene TRBJ1-5; 10 nucleotides align to TRBD1. The CDR3 covers 15 residues. The germline V gene has CDR1 MNHEY and CDR2 SMNVEV (reference sequence). The J segment lost 2 bases and the V segment lost 3 bases, leaving 1 base of the junction unmatched. This chain's CDR3 is CASSFGQGGNQPQHF. The CDR3 coding sequence is TGTGCCAGCAGTTTTGGACAGGGGGGCAATCAGCCCCAGCATTTT.

The table lists this clone with a count of one. This chain links TRBV19 with TRBJ1-6; D gene unclear. Germline values: CDR1 LNHDA, CDR2 SQIVND (reference sequence). Trimming stripped 2 bases from V and 4 bases from J, with 6 bases between. The CDR3 covers 14 residues. The CDR3 reads CASSISAYNSPLHF. CDR3 coding DNA: TGTGCCAGTAGTATATCCGCATATAATTCACCCCTCCACTTT.

The chain carries TRBV27 and TRBJ2-7; D is undetermined. Trimming shortened V by 5 bases and J by 1 base, and 9 bases separated the two germline ends. The germline V gene encodes CDR1 MNHEY and CDR2 SMNVEV (reference sequence). CDR3 length equals 13 residues. CDR3 nucleotide sequence: TGTGCCAGCAGTCCGACCCCTTCCTACGAGCAGTACTTC. Encoded protein: CASSPTPSYEQYF.

J is TRBJ2-7 and V is TRBV9; unclear D gene. V was pared by 1 base and J by 5 bases, with 16 bases between. Germline assignment: CDR1 SGDLS and CDR2 YYNGEE. The CDR3 sequence is 15 residues long. The CDR3 nucleotides are TGTGCCAGCAGCGTAAGACACCTAGGGATGGACGAGCAGTACTTC. This translates into CASSVRHLGMDEQYF. Supplemented by reference TRBV9 and TRBJ2-7, the full variable domain reads DSGVTQTPKHLITATGQRVTLRCSPRSGDLSVYWYQQSLDQGLQFLIQYYNGEERAKGNILERFSAQQFPDLHSELNLSSLELGDSALYFCASSVRHLGMDEQYFGPGTRLTVT.

This clone occurred once. This CDR3 is CASSSGRDTQYF. CDR3 sequence (DNA): TGTGCCAGCAGCTCCGGACGAGATACGCAGTATTTT. The V and J genes are TRBV11-2 and TRBJ2-3; D gene uncertain. Germline V gene sequence: CDR1 SGHAT, CDR2 FQNNGV. V gave up 4 bases and J gave up 5 bases, with 7 bases separating them. CDR3 length: 12 residues.

CDR3 region: CSVEAGAASSYNEQFF. The CDR3 region has the DNA TGCAGCGTTGAAGCGGGGGCCGCGAGCTCCTACAATGAGCAGTTCTTC. This chain links TRBV29-1 with TRBJ2-1; D is possibly TRBD1 or TRBD2 (6 bases each). Deletions cut 1 base from V and 0 bases from J, with 13 bases between. This CDR3 has 16 amino acids. Germline CDR1 SQVTM, CDR2 ANQGSEA.

This clone was counted between two and nine times. V gene TRBV2 combines with J gene TRBJ1-2; D is ambiguous. The CDR3 extends over 13 amino acids. Germline V gene data show CDR1 as SNHLY and CDR2 as FYNNEI. V lost 6 bases to trimming and J lost 6 bases, with 14 bases between them. This CDR3 is CASREGTADGYTF. As DNA, the CDR3 is TGTGCCAGCAGGGAGGGAACTGCGGATGGCTACACCTTC.

The rearrangement links TRBV7-2 to TRBJ2-3; D is ambiguous. In germline, CDR1 is SGHTA, CDR2 FQGNSA. The CDR3 consists of 12 residues. V was cut by 5 bases and J by 1 base, with 4 bases left in between. CDR3 sequence reads: CASSLGTDTQYF. CDR3 nucleotides: TGTGCCAGCAGCCTAGGCACAGATACGCAGTATTTT.

The gene calls are TRBV7-2 and TRBJ1-2; tentative D call: TRBD1 (5 bases). The CDR3 loop spans 15 amino acids. Germline lookup yields CDR1 SGHTA and CDR2 FQGNSA. Deletions cut 4 bases from V and 2 bases from J, with 14 bases between. For the CDR3, the DNA is TGTGCCAGCAGCTCCAGGGTGGGTGGCAACTATGGCTACACCTTC. Encoded protein: CASSSRVGGNYGYTF.

The rearrangement joins TRBV19 to TRBJ1-2; D gene ambiguous. Per the germline V gene, CDR1 is LNHDA and CDR2 is SQIVND (reference sequence). V lost 5 bases and J 2 bases, leaving 24 bases between the germline ends. This CDR3 has 18 amino acids. The CDR3 DNA follows: TGTGCCAGTAGTGCATTGTGGACTAGGACCGATACAAACTATGGCTACACCTTC. It specifies CASSALWTRTDTNYGYTF.

This sequence joins TRBV11-2 and TRBJ1-2, with D possibly matching TRBD1 (5 bases). Trimming stripped 4 bases from V and 3 bases from J, with 15 bases between. This CDR3 is built from 15 residues. Germline CDR1 and CDR2: SGHAT and FQNNGV. This CDR3 reads CASSSSMGRHYGYTF. CDR3 DNA: TGTGCCAGCAGCTCATCTATGGGACGGCACTATGGCTACACCTTC.

The chain is built from TRBV2 and TRBJ2-2, with no clear D. CDR1 is SNHLY and CDR2 is FYNNEI in the germline V gene. V dropped 5 bases and J dropped 6 bases, with 7 bases sitting between them. CDR3 size: 12 residues. Here the CDR3 DNA reads TGTGCCAGCAGTAGGTTATCCGGGGAGCTGTTTTTT. Its translation: CASSRLSGELFF.

This clone was detected once. The rearrangement joins TRBV25-1 to TRBJ2-7; the match to TRBD1 covers 7 bases. Germline CDR1 MGHDK, CDR2 SYGVNS. This CDR3 is 16 amino acids long. Losses at the gene ends were 3 bases for V and 6 bases for J; bases not matched to a gene: 14. Here the CDR3 DNA reads TGTGCCAGCAGTGACCTGGGGACAGTCAAACCAGGCGAGCAGTACTTC. It codes for CASSDLGTVKPGEQYF.

The chain joins TRBV11-2 to TRBJ1-1, with D perhaps TRBD1 (5 bases). V was pared by 2 bases and J by 0 bases, with 13 bases between. The CDR3 runs to 16 residues. Germline CDR1 is SGHAT and CDR2 is FQNNGV. The CDR3 spells CASSLWGREVNTEAFF. CDR3 nucleotide sequence: TGTGCCAGCAGCTTATGGGGACGGGAAGTGAACACTGAAGCTTTCTTT.

The V gene is TRBV19, the J gene TRBJ2-3, with D perhaps matching TRBD2 (6 bases). Germline V gene sequence: CDR1 LNHDA, CDR2 SQIVND (reference sequence). CDR3 length: 15 residues. V was clipped by 7 bases and J by 1 base, with 15 bases between them. The CDR3: CASMAAWGGTDTQYF. The DNA for the CDR3 is TGTGCCAGTATGGCGGCCTGGGGGGGCACAGATACGCAGTATTTT.

The chain recombines TRBV10-1 with TRBJ2-2; possibly TRBD1 for D (5 bases). Germline CDR1 and CDR2: WNHNN and SYGVQD (reference sequence). The CDR3 extends over 18 amino acids. V was cut by 0 bases and J by 0 bases, with 14 bases left in between. DNA for the CDR3: TGCGCCAGCAGTGAGTCCCCCGACAGAACTACGAACACCGGGGAGCTGTTTTTT. Its protein is CASSESPDRTTNTGELFF.

The chain uses TRBV18 and TRBJ2-3, with D perhaps TRBD1 (5 bases). The germline V gene encodes CDR1 KGHSH and CDR2 LQKENI. Trimming took 3 bases from V and 4 from J, leaving 11 bases between them. The CDR3 extends over 14 amino acids. CDR3 protein: CASSPALGPDTQYF. The CDR3 DNA sequence: TGTGCCAGCTCACCCGCTCTGGGGCCAGATACGCAGTATTTT.